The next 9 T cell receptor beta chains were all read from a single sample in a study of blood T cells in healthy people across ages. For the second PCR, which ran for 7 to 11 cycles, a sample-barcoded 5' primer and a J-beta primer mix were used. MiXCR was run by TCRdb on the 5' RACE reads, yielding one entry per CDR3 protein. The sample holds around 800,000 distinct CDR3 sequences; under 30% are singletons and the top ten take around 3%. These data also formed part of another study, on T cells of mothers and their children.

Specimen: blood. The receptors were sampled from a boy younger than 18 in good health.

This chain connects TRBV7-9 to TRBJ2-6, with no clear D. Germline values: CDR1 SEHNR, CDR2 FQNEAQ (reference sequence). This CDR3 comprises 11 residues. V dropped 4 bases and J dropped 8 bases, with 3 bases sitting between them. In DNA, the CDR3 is TGTGCCAGCAGCTCTTCCAACGTCCTGACTTTC. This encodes CASSSSNVLTF.

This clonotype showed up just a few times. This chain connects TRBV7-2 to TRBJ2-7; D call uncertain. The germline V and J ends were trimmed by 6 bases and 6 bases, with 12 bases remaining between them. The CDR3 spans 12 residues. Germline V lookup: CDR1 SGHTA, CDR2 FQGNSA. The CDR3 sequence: CASSPVWGEQYF. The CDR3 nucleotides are TGTGCCAGCAGTCCTGTTTGGGGCGAGCAGTACTTC.

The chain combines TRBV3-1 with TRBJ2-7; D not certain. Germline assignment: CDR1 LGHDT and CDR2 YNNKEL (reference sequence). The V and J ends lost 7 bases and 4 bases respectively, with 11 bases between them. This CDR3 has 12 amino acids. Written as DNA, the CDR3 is TGTGCCAGCAACCGGACCACTTACGAGCAGTACTTC. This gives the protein CASNRTTYEQYF.

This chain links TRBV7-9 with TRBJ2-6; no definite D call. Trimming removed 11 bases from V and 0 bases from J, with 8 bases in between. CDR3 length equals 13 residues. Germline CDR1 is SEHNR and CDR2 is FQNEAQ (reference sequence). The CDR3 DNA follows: TGTGCCCCCAGCTTCTCTGGGGCCAACGTCCTGACTTTC. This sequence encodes CAPSFSGANVLTF.

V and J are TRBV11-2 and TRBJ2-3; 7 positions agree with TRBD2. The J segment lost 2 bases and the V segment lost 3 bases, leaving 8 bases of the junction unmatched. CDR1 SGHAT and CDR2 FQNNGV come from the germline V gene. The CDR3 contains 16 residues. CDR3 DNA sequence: TGTGCCAGCAGCTTTCAAGGAGCGGGGCACACAGATACGCAGTATTTT. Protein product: CASSFQGAGHTDTQYF.

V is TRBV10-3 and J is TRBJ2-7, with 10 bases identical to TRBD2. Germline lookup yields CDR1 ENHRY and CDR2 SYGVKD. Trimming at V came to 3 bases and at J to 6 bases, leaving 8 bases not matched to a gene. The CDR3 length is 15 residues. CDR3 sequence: CAISEVSGGPSEQYF. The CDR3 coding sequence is TGTGCCATCAGTGAAGTTAGCGGGGGGCCTAGCGAGCAGTACTTC.

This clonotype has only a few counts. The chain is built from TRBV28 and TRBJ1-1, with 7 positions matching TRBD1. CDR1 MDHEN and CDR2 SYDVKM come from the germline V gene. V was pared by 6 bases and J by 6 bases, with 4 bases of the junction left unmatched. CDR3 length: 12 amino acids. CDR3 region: CASSRGGPEAFF. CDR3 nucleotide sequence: TGTGCCAGCAGCCGAGGGGGCCCTGAAGCTTTCTTT. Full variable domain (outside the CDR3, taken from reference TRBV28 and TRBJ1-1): DVKVTQSSRYLVKRTGEKVFLECVQDMDHENMFWYRQDPGLGLRLIYFSYDVKMKEKGDIPEGYSVSREKKERFSLILESASTNQTSMYLCASSRGGPEAFFGQGTRLTVV.

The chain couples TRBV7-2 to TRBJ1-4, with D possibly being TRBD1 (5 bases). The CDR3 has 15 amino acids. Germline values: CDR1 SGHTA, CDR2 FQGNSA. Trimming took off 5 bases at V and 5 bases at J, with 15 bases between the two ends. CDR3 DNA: TGTGCCAGCAGCATCTCAGGGATAGGAAATGAAAAACTGTTTTTT. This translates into CASSISGIGNEKLFF.

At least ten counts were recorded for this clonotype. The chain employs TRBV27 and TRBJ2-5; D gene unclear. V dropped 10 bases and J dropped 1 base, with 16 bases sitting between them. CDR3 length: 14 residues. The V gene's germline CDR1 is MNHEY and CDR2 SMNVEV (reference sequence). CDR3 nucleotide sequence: TGTGCCACCCGGAAGGGATTTGCCCAAGAGACCCAGTACTTC. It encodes CATRKGFAQETQYF.